The 10 T cell receptor beta chains below were found in one sample sequenced in a study of blood T cell repertoires in COVID-19 (dated by TCRdb to about 2020). The library was made by the immunoSEQ multiplex PCR assay. Held by TCRdb, this immuneACCESS table contains in-frame sequences only and omits some clones. Under half of the omission traces to an unresolved V gene where checked; the cause of the rest is unknown. The table for this sample lists about 85,000 clones; roughly 80% of them were counted only once. The ten largest clones take up 6.3% of the sample. The specimen sequenced was peripheral blood. These receptors all stem from a man between 60 and 75 years old with acute or convalescent COVID-19.

This chain uses TRBV3-1 (or the pseudogene TRBV3-2) with TRBJ1-2, with 7 bases lining up with TRBD1. With 3 bases clipped from V and 6 bases from J, the junction kept 7 bases outside the gene matches. The germline V gene encodes CDR1 LGHDT and CDR2 YNNKEL (reference sequence). The CDR3 consists of 14 residues. This CDR3 reads CASSHTTGMDGYTF. The CDR3 region has the DNA TGTGCCAGCAGCCACACGACAGGGATGGATGGCTACACCTTC.

The chain recombines TRBV5-1 with TRBJ2-3, with D perhaps TRBD2 (5 bases). Per germline, CDR1 SGHRS and CDR2 YFSETQ. Deletions cut 0 bases from V and 0 bases from J, with 14 bases between. This CDR3 is built from 17 residues. CDR3 coding DNA: TGCGCCAGCAGCTTGGGGGTAACGGGGATTAGCACAGATACGCAGTATTTT. Protein product: CASSLGVTGISTDTQYF.

This sequence joins TRBV6-5 and TRBJ1-1; 7 bases match TRBD1. The CDR3 extends over 13 amino acids. The ends lost 4 bases at V and 5 bases at J; junction bases unmatched: 4. Germline lookup yields CDR1 MNHEY and CDR2 SVGAGI. CDR3 bases: TGTGCCAGCAGTTTCACAGGGGAAACTGAAGCTTTCTTT. Translated: CASSFTGETEAFF.

The rearrangement joins TRBV5-6 to TRBJ2-7; TRBD2 might be the D (6 bases). This CDR3 is 14 amino acids long. Deletions cut 4 bases from V and 2 bases from J, with 13 bases between. Per the germline V gene, CDR1 is SGHDT and CDR2 is YYEEEE. In DNA form, the CDR3 reads TGTGCCAGCAGCCGGGCTTGGGGGGCCTACGAGCAGTACTTC. Translated: CASSRAWGAYEQYF.

The CDR3 spells CASSLKGLNTEAFF. In DNA, the CDR3 is TGCGCCAGCAGCTTGAAGGGGCTGAACACTGAAGCTTTCTTT. This chain joins TRBV5-1 and TRBJ1-1, with D perhaps TRBD1 (5 bases). CDR1 SGHRS and CDR2 YFSETQ come from the germline V gene. The CDR3 is 14 residues long. The ends were cut back, 1 base at V and 0 bases at J, with 7 bases in the middle.

This sequence joins TRBV13 and TRBJ1-2; possibly TRBD1 for D (6 bases). Trimming stripped 5 bases from V and 7 bases from J, with 20 bases between. CDR3 length equals 15 residues. Germline V gives CDR1 PRHDT, CDR2 FYEKMQ (reference sequence). The CDR3 sequence is CASSETGNPDSGYTF. The CDR3 DNA reads as TGTGCCAGCAGCGAAACAGGGAACCCAGACTCTGGCTACACCTTC.

V and J are TRBV10-2 and TRBJ1-1; maybe TRBD1 (6 bases). Germline CDR1 WSHSY, CDR2 SAAADI. This CDR3 is 13 amino acids long. Between the trimmed V and J ends, which lost 4 bases and 12 bases, there was a span of 18 bases. The CDR3 DNA follows: TGCGCCAGCAGTGGACAGGCCCCCAGTGGAACTTTCTTT. It translates to CASSGQAPSGTFF.

This rearrangement joins TRBV6-5 to TRBJ1-2, with D possibly matching TRBD1 (6 bases). V lost 0 bases and J lost 8, with 19 bases in between. The germline CDR1 and CDR2 sequences are MNHEY and SVGAGI. The CDR3 is 16 amino acids. The DNA of the CDR3 is TGTGCCAGCAGTTACTCGAGAGGTGGGGGCGCGGACGGCTACACCTTC. This encodes CASSYSRGGGADGYTF.

The chain carries TRBV6-1 and TRBJ1-3; tentative D call: TRBD1 (6 bases). CDR1 and CDR2 (germline): MNHNS, SASEGT. Trimming shortened V by 4 bases and J by 0 bases, and 16 bases separated the two germline ends. This CDR3 spans 17 amino acids. CDR3 coding DNA: TGTGCCAGCAGTGCTGTCCAGGGGAAAGGCTCTGGAAACACCATATATTTT. Translated, it gives CASSAVQGKGSGNTIYF.

The chain has TRBV5-1 and TRBJ2-3; tentative D call: TRBD1 (5 bases). CDR1 is SGHRS and CDR2 is YFSETQ in the germline V gene. V was shortened by 4 bases and J by 3 bases, with 18 bases between the two germline ends. This CDR3 region has 16 residues. DNA of the CDR3: TGCGCCAGCAGCCTCGGTGGCAGGGTGGGGACAGATACGCAGTATTTT. This encodes CASSLGGRVGTDTQYF. The full variable domain, its missing parts supplied by reference TRBV5-1 and TRBJ2-3, is KAGVTQTPRYLIKTRGQQVTLSCSPISGHRSVSWYQQTPGQGLQFLFEYFSETQRNKGNFPGRFSGRQFSNSRSEMNVSTLELGDSALYLCASSLGGRVGTDTQYFGPGTRLTVL.